The sequence of this T cell receptor beta chain was determined in a study of cytomegalovirus exposure and HLA in healthy donors (dated by TCRdb to about 2017). Notes on the research overall: In an earlier analysis of 550 to 750 of the donors, 276 Gb of sequence data and 95 million to 130 million unique TCR beta sequences from roughly 200 million T cells were reported. The number of typed donors differed by locus: roughly 620-630 for A, B, C, DRB1 and DQB1; 500 to 550 for DQA1; around 580 for DPA1; and around 490 for DPB1. An early release that covered about 640 HLA-typed donors contained around 300 gigabases of sequencing data and 65 million to 100 million unique TCR sequences. To study patterns of TCR occurrence, a later analysis re-analyzed previously published TCR beta repertoires from hundreds of donors and added high-resolution HLA genotyping. The later analysis used no new phenotypic data to find candidate immune exposures, relying instead on TCR beta sequences and their occurrence across donors. The study combined high-throughput TCR immunosequencing, statistical association of individual TCRs with disease status, and machine learning to predict cytomegalovirus infection status. In addition to the first cohort of 666 subjects, a separate validation cohort of 120 different subjects was used. HLA typing covered class I and class II loci at four-digit resolution. Alongside the repertoire data, information on donor age, sex, ethnicity and CMV serostatus was compiled. Genome-wide SNP genotypes for about 60% of the 666 donors were used in a later genetic analysis, which treated that subset as a discovery cohort. Every discovery cohort repertoire had been produced on one sequencing platform. The T cell repertoires of several hundred subjects were profiled by immunosequencing and related to cytomegalovirus serostatus. Roughly 5 DR-DQ haplotypes were handled as single units for association and clustering because linkage in the cohort was strong. To decide whether each TCR beta V gene segment behaved as functional or pseudogenic, an earlier analysis of some 600 of the donors relied on high-throughput TCR beta sequencing. The study aimed to test whether cataloging public T cell receptors could reveal signatures of past pathogen exposure. The genetic ancestry cluster associated with self-reported Caucasian donors included 65% to 90% of the approximately 430 genotyped donors. Across 398 genotyped donors of the cohort, an average of about 240,000 unique TCR beta nucleotide sequences per donor were sequenced, and around 19% of those sequences were non-productive.

Overall results and qualifications from the work: HLA typing was unavailable for some donors at each locus, so association tests used only the typed subset. A later analysis reported that several top co-occurrence clusters appeared linked to parvovirus B19, influenza, CMV and Epstein-Barr virus. Cytomegalovirus status was reported to be diagnosed by the classifier with high specificity and sensitivity in both the original and validation cohorts. Compared with the approximately 720-donor mean, donors in an Asian-associated ancestry cluster had fewer N-insertions in productive TCRs, according to a later genetic analysis. A cluster of highly shared sequence variants was judged likely to be a technical artifact of the sequencing pipeline. Sequencing depth was assumed to be roughly uniform across donors in the presence/absence analyses, though that assumption may not hold. A further reported finding was that TCR beta sequences accurately predicted the HLA-A and HLA-B alleles for most subjects in the first cohort. The study listed 150 to 200 TCR beta chains as associated with cytomegalovirus. According to a later analysis, TCR association rates differed among HLA loci, with DRB1 alleles showing the most associated TCRs and HLA-C alleles showing the fewest. Compared with equally common non-associated chains, HLA-associated TCR beta chains in a later analysis were more clonally expanded and had lower generation probabilities. According to the authors, the approach could potentially be generalized to other disease states and immunological phenotypes. Broadly in line with IMGT annotations, most TCR beta V segments showed up in productive rearrangements about 87% or about 30% of the time in an earlier analysis of around 600 of the donors. CMV serostatus was the only immune exposure information available for the cohort. Correlated functional status among segregating V segments might reflect linkage disequilibrium, but an unknown experimental factor could not be ruled out. Most TCR sequences were seen in very few donors, while some public TCRs were found in many individuals. An association between a missense DCLRE1C variant and V-gene and J-gene trimming of TCR beta chains was found in a later genetic analysis and replicated in an independent cohort. Because counts were too low, more than 15 rarely observed V segments, including chromosome 9 orphons, were excluded from the earlier analysis of under 650 of the donors. A later analysis found that most CMV-associated TCR beta chains appeared HLA-restricted, with HLA associations seemingly driven largely by CMV exposure. A later analysis associated some 17,000 TCR beta sequences with specific HLA alleles at a false discovery rate of 0.05. Assigning TCR associations to individual alleles was difficult when HLA alleles, especially DR and DQ, strongly co-occurred. Only TCR beta chains were sequenced in this cohort, and the absence of alpha or paired-chain data limited detectable features. Three of the identified cytomegalovirus-associated TCR beta chains were confirmed in vitro to be specific for cytomegalovirus antigens.

A note on this clone: The specificity of this receptor is unknown. Per-nucleotide qualities are absent, and no much larger clonotype sits a single base away.

Library method: the immunoSEQ multiplex PCR assay. The multiplex PCR relied on a mix of 60 forward primers for TCR Vbeta segments and 13 reverse primers for TCR Jbeta segments. The CDR3 region of rearranged TCR beta genes was amplified from genomic DNA with a multiplex PCR assay. The amplified TCR beta libraries were sequenced on the Illumina HiSeq System as 87-base-pair reads. The paper's processing steps were these. In a later analysis, some 80 million unique TCR beta chains were counted across the roughly 610 repertoires, and around 10 million of these chains were shared by at least two donors. To remove PCR and sequencing errors, raw reads were error-corrected and collapsed into unique sequences using a nearest-neighbor algorithm that merged closely related sequences. To assign V, D and J gene segments, CDR3 sequences were aligned to IMGT reference sequences. For a sequence to be retained, a match of at least six nucleotides to both a V gene segment and a J gene segment was required. A rearrangement counted as productive if the CDR3 had no stop codons and remained in frame with V and J, and every other rearrangement counted as non-productive. CDR3 was defined by IMGT convention, running from the second conserved V-encoded cysteine to the conserved J-encoded phenylalanine. The earlier analysis of some 540 of the donors excluded any sequence lacking an unambiguous match to a single V gene segment. An earlier analysis of fewer than 750 of the donors called V segments functional above 56.7% productive rearrangements and segregating when the between-donor standard deviation exceeded 5%. A statistical classification framework was built to diagnose cytomegalovirus status from the catalog of TCR beta chain sequences. A later analysis assigned V and J genes by comparing TCR nucleotide sequences with IMGT/GENE-DB human TR gene sequences. In a later analysis, CDR3 sequences and most-parsimonious VDJ recombination scenarios were assigned using the TCRdist pipeline. In a later analysis, each TCR beta chain was defined by its CDR3 amino acid sequence together with its V-gene family, and reads lacking a unique V-gene family were excluded. In a later analysis, around 600 highly shared, low-generation-probability nucleotide sequences were removed to address suspected cross-contamination and a sequencing artifact. In a later analysis, a clonal expansion index was calculated for each public chain from normalized within-repertoire ranks of inferred template counts. In a later analysis, generation probabilities were computed with a VDJ recombination model fitted to out-of-frame rearrangements, and the resulting probabilities were checked against IGoR. Hypergeometric tests were used in a later analysis to score TCR-TCR, TCR-HLA and TCR-CMV co-occurrence, with a repertoire-size bias correction applied to the TCR pairs. False discovery rates were estimated in a later analysis by permuting HLA or CMV assignments 20 times. In a later analysis, co-occurring TCRs were grouped using DBSCAN, with TCRdist sequence similarity added in when clustering inside HLA-allele-positive subsets. Repertoires with fewer than 30,000 or more than 120,000 public chains were left out of co-occurrence clustering, as were five repertoires with anomalous nucleotide sharing. The table was pulled from immuneACCESS by TCRdb, which kept in-frame rearrangements only. Such tables lose some clones; where checked, under half of the loss comes from unresolved V genes, and the rest has no known cause. V, J and clone size reflect that table, while D and trimming were determined from the DNA. The sample contains 150,000 or so clones, around 78% of them found a single time. The ten largest account for 1.5% to 2% of the sample.

In total, roughly 670 healthy bone marrow donors made up the cohort. Cohort members were all nominally healthy when sampled, although unrecorded immune exposures were likely present. The donor was CMV seronegative and was included in the group of about 400 seronegative cohort members. Every donor gave a peripheral blood sample, and the peripheral blood mononuclear cells from that sample were used for TCR beta sequencing. Genomic DNA was extracted from the blood cell samples with the Qiagen DNeasy Blood Extraction Kit. The material sequenced was PBMCs. The receptor was isolated from a woman aged 18 to 35 in good health and CMV-seronegative.

Here is the DNA: TGTGCCAGCAGTATCGGGACTTATAGCAATCAGCCCCAGCATTTT. Its coded protein is CASSIGTYSNQPQHF. Rearrangement joined TRBV2 to TRBJ1-5; TRBD1 is a possible D gene, resting on 5 matching bases. Inclusive of the bounding cysteine and phenylalanine, the CDR3 is 15 residues long. Of all the DNA, just the CDR3 is kept, 45 bases in frame from base 1. CDR1 SNHLY and CDR2 FYNNEI were looked up in the germline V gene. Trimming costs V 5 bases and J 0 bases, and their ends lie 11 bases apart.